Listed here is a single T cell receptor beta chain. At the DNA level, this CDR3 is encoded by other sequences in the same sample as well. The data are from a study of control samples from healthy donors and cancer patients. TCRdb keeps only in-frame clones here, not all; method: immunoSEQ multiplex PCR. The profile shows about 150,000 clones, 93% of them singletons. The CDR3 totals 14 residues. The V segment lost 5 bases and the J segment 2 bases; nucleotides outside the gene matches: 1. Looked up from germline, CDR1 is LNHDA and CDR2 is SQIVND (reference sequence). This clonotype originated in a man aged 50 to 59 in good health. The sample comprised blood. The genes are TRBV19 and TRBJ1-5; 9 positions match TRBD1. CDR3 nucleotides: TGTGCCAGTAGTGACAGGGGGGGCAATCAGCCCCAGCATTTT. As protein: CASSDRGGNQPQHF. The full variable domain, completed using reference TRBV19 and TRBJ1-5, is DGGITQSPKYLFRKEGQNVTLSCEQNLNHDAMYWYRQDPGQGLRLIYYSQIVNDFQKGDIAEGYSVSREKKESFPLTVTSAQKNPTAFYLCASSDRGGNQPQHFGDGTRLSIL.